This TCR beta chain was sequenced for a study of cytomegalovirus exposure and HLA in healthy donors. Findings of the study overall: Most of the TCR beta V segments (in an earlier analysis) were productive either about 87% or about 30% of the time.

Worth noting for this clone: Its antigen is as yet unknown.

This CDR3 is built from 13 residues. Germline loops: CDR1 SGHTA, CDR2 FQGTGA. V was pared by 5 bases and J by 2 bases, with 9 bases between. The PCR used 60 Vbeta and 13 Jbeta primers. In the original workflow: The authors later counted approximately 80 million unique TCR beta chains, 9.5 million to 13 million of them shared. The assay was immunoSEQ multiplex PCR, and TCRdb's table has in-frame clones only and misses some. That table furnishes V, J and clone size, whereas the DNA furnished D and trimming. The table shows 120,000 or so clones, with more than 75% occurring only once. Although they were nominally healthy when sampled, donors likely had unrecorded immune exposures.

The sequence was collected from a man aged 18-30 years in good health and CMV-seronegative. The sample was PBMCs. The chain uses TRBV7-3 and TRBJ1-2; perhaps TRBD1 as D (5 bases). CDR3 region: CASSPAGNYGYTF. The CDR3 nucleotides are TGTGCCAGCAGCCCCGCAGGGAACTATGGCTACACCTTC. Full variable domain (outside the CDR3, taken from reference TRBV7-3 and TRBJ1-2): GAGVSQTPSNKVTEKGKYVELRCDPISGHTALYWYRQSLGQGPEFLIYFQGTGAADDSGLPNDRFFAVRPEGSVSTLKIQRTERGDSAVYLCASSPAGNYGYTFGSGTRLTVV.